The source of this T cell receptor beta chain is a study of T cells after yellow fever vaccination. This clonotype came up many times. 5'RACE template switching produced TCR cDNA carrying a universal primer site and UMIs. Each CDR3 protein is one row after TCRdb ran MiXCR on the 5' RACE reads. Among 340,000 or so distinct CDR3 sequences listed, approximately 12% were seen once. The sample here was CD4+ T cells sorted from PBMCs, taken 15 days after the yellow fever booster vaccination. The sequence came from a man aged 18-30 years who received the YFV17D yellow fever vaccine.

CDR3 sequence: CASSAAGQGVTDTQYF. For the CDR3, the DNA is TGTGCCAGCAGCGCGGCGGGGCAGGGGGTAACAGATACGCAGTATTTT. This rearrangement joins TRBV9 to TRBJ2-3, with a tentative D call TRBD1 (7 bases). Per the germline V gene, CDR1 is SGDLS and CDR2 is YYNGEE. The CDR3 is made up of 16 amino acids. Deletions cut 3 bases from V and 3 bases from J, with 17 bases between.